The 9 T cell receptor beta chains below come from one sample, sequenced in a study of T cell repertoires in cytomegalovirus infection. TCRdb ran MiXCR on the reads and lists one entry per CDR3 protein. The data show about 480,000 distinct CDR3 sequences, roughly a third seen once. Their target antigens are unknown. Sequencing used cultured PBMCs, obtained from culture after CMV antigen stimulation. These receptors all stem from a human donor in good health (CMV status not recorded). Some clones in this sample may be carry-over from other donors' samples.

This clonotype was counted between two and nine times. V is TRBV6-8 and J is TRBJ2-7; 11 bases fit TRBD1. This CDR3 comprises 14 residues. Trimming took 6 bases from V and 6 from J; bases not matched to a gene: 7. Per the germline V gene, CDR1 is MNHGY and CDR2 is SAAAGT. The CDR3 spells CASSPGTGGSEQYF. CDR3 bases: TGTGCCAGCAGCCCCGGGACAGGGGGGAGCGAGCAGTACTTC.

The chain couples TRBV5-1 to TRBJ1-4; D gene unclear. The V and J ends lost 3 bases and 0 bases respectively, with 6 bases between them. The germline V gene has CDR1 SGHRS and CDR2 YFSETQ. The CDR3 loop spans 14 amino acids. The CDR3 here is CASSYRATNEKLFF. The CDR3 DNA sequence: TGCGCCAGCAGCTACAGAGCAACTAATGAAAAACTGTTTTTT. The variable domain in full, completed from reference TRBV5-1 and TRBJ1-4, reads KAGVTQTPRYLIKTRGQQVTLSCSPISGHRSVSWYQQTPGQGLQFLFEYFSETQRNKGNFPGRFSGRQFSNSRSEMNVSTLELGDSALYLCASSYRATNEKLFFGSGTQLSVL.

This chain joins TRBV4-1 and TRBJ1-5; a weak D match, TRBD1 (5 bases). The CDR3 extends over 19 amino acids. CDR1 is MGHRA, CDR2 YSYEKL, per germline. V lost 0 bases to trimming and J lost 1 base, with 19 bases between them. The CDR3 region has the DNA TGCGCCAGCAGCCAAGAGAGCGGGACGGACGGAGGGAGCAATCAGCCCCAGCATTTT. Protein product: CASSQESGTDGGSNQPQHF.

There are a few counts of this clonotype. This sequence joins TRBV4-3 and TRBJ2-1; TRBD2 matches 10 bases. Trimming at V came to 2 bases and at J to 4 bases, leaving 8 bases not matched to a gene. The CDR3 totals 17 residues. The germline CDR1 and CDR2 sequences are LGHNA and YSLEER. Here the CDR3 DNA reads TGCGCCAGCAGCCAAAGGTTAGCGGGAGGAGAGTACAATGAGCAGTTCTTC. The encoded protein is CASSQRLAGGEYNEQFF.

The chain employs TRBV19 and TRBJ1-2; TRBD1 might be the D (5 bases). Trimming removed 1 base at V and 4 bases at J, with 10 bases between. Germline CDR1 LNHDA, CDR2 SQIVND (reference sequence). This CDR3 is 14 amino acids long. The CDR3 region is CASSIARDSYGYTF. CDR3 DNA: TGTGCCAGTAGTATAGCCAGGGATAGCTATGGCTACACCTTC. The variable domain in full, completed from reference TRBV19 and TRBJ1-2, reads DGGITQSPKYLFRKEGQNVTLSCEQNLNHDAMYWYRQDPGQGLRLIYYSQIVNDFQKGDIAEGYSVSREKKESFPLTVTSAQKNPTAFYLCASSIARDSYGYTFGSGTRLTVV.

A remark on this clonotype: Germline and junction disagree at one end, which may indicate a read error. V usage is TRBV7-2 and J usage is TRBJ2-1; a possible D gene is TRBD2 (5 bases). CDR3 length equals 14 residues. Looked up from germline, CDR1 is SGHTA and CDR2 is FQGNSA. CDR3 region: CASRLRGGYNEQFF. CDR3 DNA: TGCGCCAGCAGATTACGAGGCGGGTACAATGAGCAGTTCTTC.

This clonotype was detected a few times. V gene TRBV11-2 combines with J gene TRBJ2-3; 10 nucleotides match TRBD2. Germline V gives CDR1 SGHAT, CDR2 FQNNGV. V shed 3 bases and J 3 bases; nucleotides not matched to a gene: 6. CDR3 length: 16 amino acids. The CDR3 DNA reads TGTGCCAGCAGCTTGCTGAGCGGGAGGGTTACAGATACGCAGTATTTT. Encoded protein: CASSLLSGRVTDTQYF.

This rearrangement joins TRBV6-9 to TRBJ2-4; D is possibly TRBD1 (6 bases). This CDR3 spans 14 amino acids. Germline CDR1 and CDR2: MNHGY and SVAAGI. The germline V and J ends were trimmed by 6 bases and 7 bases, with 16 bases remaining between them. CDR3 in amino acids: CASRLGQRPNIQYF. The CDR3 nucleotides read TGTGCCAGCAGGCTAGGACAGCGACCCAACATTCAGTACTTC.

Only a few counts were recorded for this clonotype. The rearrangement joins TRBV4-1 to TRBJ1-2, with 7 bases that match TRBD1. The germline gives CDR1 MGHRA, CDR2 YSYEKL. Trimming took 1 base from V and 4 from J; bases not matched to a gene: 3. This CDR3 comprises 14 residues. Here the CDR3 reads CASSQGQGTYGYTF. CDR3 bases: TGCGCCAGCAGCCAAGGACAGGGAACCTATGGCTACACCTTC.